The rows below give T cell receptor beta chains drawn from one sample of a study of shared clonotypes between healthy human individuals. Produced via immunoSEQ multiplex PCR; TCRdb's table is partial and in-frame only. Of about 800,000 clones detected, 96% appear once; the ten largest clones hold around 0.21%. The material sequenced was naive CD8+ T cells sorted from blood. The receptor source for this set is a man aged 30-40 years in good health. Both conserved end residues are part of each CDR3. Each record gives: CDR3 DNA, CDR3 protein, J gene, clone size, D gene, V gene. D genes are given only for firm matches. A clone size is listed for some rows: how often the clone was seen (once, few, many), or a class if it is expanded.

TGTGCCAGCAGCTTAGGGGCTAGCGCTTTCTACAATGAGCAGTTCTTC	CASSLGASAFYNEQFF	TRBJ2-1	.	.	TRBV13
TGTGCCAGCAGTTTCACTTACACAGATACGCAGTATTTT	CASSFTYTDTQYF	TRBJ2-3	.	.	TRBV27
TGTGCCAGCAGCTTAAGGACAGACTACCAAGAGACCCAGTACTTC	CASSLRTDYQETQYF	TRBJ2-5	.	.	TRBV13
TGTGCCAGCAGCTTAGAGCCCTTACACAATGAGCAGTTCTTC	CASSLEPLHNEQFF	TRBJ2-1	.	.	TRBV7-9
TGTGCCAGCAGTTACTCGGGGGGAGTGAACACTGAAGCTTTCTTT	CASSYSGGVNTEAFF	TRBJ1-1	.	.	TRBV6-5
TGTGCCAGCAGCTACCGTTCCTACGAGCAGTACTTC	CASSYRSYEQYF	TRBJ2-7	few	.	TRBV7-9
TGTGCCAGCTCACCAGTGGAACCCGGATCTGAAGCTTTCTTT	CASSPVEPGSEAFF	TRBJ1-1	.	.	TRBV18
TGTGCCAGCAGTCGTCGGGGGGCCCTATTTGAAGCTTTCTTT	CASSRRGALFEAFF	TRBJ1-1	.	.	TRBV25-1
TGTGCCACCAGCAGATCGCGGACAGGAAAATACGAGCAGTACTTC	CATSRSRTGKYEQYF	TRBJ2-7	once	TRBD1	TRBV15
TGTGCCAGCAGCCAAGATCTGGGGGCGCTTCCGAATGAGCAGTTCTTC	CASSQDLGALPNEQFF	TRBJ2-1	.	.	TRBV14
TGTGCCAGCAGCTTAGCTGGGACTGGAATTTACGAGCAGTACTTC	CASSLAGTGIYEQYF	TRBJ2-7	once	.	TRBV13
TGCGCCAGCAGGGACCCTCGTTCGGAGCAGTTCTTC	CASRDPRSEQFF	TRBJ2-1	.	.	TRBV10-2
TGTGCCAGCAGCTTGGACGGACAGGGGTCCTACGAGCAGTACTTC	CASSLDGQGSYEQYF	TRBJ2-7	.	TRBD1	TRBV5-6
TGTGCCAGCAGCTTGTTTCGAATTAAGGGGAGAGGTTCCTACAATGAGCAGTTCTTC	CASSLFRIKGRGSYNEQFF	TRBJ2-1	once	.	TRBV7-9
TGTGCCAGCAGTTCCGAGCCCGACATGACTAGCGGGCTAGATACGCAGTATTTT	CASSSEPDMTSGLDTQYF	TRBJ2-3	.	TRBD2	TRBV27
TGTGCCAGCAGCCAGTCAAGCAATCAGCCCCAGCATTTT	CASSQSSNQPQHF	TRBJ1-5	once	.	TRBV4-2
TGTGCCAGCAGAGGGGACTGGTCCCAAGATACGCAGTATTTT	CASRGDWSQDTQYF	TRBJ2-3	.	.	TRBV2
TGCGCCAGCAGCCCGGACAGGGTGTCCTACGAGCAGTACTTC	CASSPDRVSYEQYF	TRBJ2-7	.	TRBD1	TRBV5-1
TGTGCCAGCTCACCACCAGGCAGGGTGGGGAACACTGAAGCTTTCTTT	CASSPPGRVGNTEAFF	TRBJ1-1	.	.	TRBV18
TGTGCCAGCAGTTTAATGGCAGATTACAATGAGCAGTTCTTC	CASSLMADYNEQFF	TRBJ2-1	.	.	TRBV27
TGTGCCAGCAGTCCTCCCTGGGACAAGGCCTACGAGCAGTACTTC	CASSPPWDKAYEQYF	TRBJ2-7	.	.	TRBV6-1
TGTGCCAGCAGTTCTCACCCGGGACTAGCGGATAATGAGCAGTTCTTC	CASSSHPGLADNEQFF	TRBJ2-1	.	TRBD2	TRBV28
TGTGCCAGTAGAGGCCATGGCTACACCTTC	CASRGHGYTF	TRBJ1-2	.	.	TRBV19
TGTGCCAGCAGCCATGCGGGAGATAGCACAGATACGCAGTATTTT	CASSHAGDSTDTQYF	TRBJ2-3	.	TRBD2	TRBV4-2
TGTGCCAGCAGCTGGGGGGACAGGGGAATTGTGGGTGAAGCTTTCTTT	CASSWGDRGIVGEAFF	TRBJ1-1	.	TRBD1	TRBV7-9
TGTGCCAGCAGCTCAAACAGATACAATGAGCAGTTCTTC	CASSSNRYNEQFF	TRBJ2-1	.	.	TRBV7-8
TGTGCCAGCAGCGTAGACGGGGAATTGGTCGACGAGCAGTACTTC	CASSVDGELVDEQYF	TRBJ2-7	.	.	TRBV9
TGCGCCAGCAGCCCCGGGCAGGGTCAGTACGAGCAGTACTTC	CASSPGQGQYEQYF	TRBJ2-7	.	.	TRBV4-3
TGTGCCACCAGCAGCAGAGAGAAAGGGAGTAATGAAAAACTGTTTTTT	CATSSREKGSNEKLFF	TRBJ1-4	.	.	TRBV15
TGCGCCAGCAGCTTGGTACAACTCACAGATACGCAGTATTTT	CASSLVQLTDTQYF	TRBJ2-3	.	.	TRBV5-1
TGTGCCAGCAGCTTAGCGGCGGGATCCTCCTACAATGAGCAGTTCTTC	CASSLAAGSSYNEQFF	TRBJ2-1	.	.	TRBV7-6
TGTGCAAGTCGCATACTACGGACAGGGAACTACGAGCAGTACTTC	CASRILRTGNYEQYF	TRBJ2-7	.	.	TRBV12-2
TGTGCCAGCAGCCATGTGACAGGGGGCCTTGGCTACACCTTC	CASSHVTGGLGYTF	TRBJ1-2	.	TRBD1	TRBV14
TGCGCCAGCAGCTTGGGGTCGGCAGGGCTGGATGAAAAACTGTTTTTT	CASSLGSAGLDEKLFF	TRBJ1-4	.	.	TRBV5-1
TGTGCCAGCAGTTTATTGTGGCAGGGCCCGACCTACGAGCAGTACTTC	CASSLLWQGPTYEQYF	TRBJ2-7	.	.	TRBV27
TGTGCCAGCAGCTTAGGTGCAGCGATCTACGAGCAGTACTTC	CASSLGAAIYEQYF	TRBJ2-7	.	.	TRBV7-2
TGTGCCAGCAGTGAAATCTTGACTAGCGGGACTAACAATGAGCAGTTCTTC	CASSEILTSGTNNEQFF	TRBJ2-1	.	TRBD2	TRBV2
TGTGCCAGCAGCGCCCCAACCTCGGGCTATGGCTACACCTTC	CASSAPTSGYGYTF	TRBJ1-2	.	.	TRBV9
TGTGCCAGCAGCGTAGTAGGACTAGCGGAAAATGAGCAGTTCTTC	CASSVVGLAENEQFF	TRBJ2-1	.	TRBD2	TRBV9
TGCAGCGTTGAGGGCATCTCCTCAAAGGGCTTACGCAATGAGCAGTTCTTC	CSVEGISSKGLRNEQFF	TRBJ2-1	.	.	TRBV29-1
TGTGCCACCCAACAGGGTCTTCCTCCCTACACCGGGGAGCTGTTTTTT	CATQQGLPPYTGELFF	TRBJ2-2	.	.	TRBV25-1
TGTGCCAGCAGACCACCCGCTGGGACGGACTTCTACGAGCAGTACTTC	CASRPPAGTDFYEQYF	TRBJ2-7	once	.	TRBV7-9
TGCAGCGTTGAATCCCTAGCGGGGATCCAAGAGACCCAGTACTTC	CSVESLAGIQETQYF	TRBJ2-5	.	TRBD2	TRBV29-1
TGTGCCAGCAGCGTAGGGAATTCGGCGGGTGAGCAGTTCTTC	CASSVGNSAGEQFF	TRBJ2-1	few	.	TRBV9
TGTGCCAGCCTAGCCCGGACGGTTTCTGGGGCCAACGTCCTGACTTTC	CASLARTVSGANVLTF	TRBJ2-6	.	.	TRBV2
TGTGCCAGCAGTTTATCCGGAAGTACCTACGAGCAGTACTTC	CASSLSGSTYEQYF	TRBJ2-7	.	.	TRBV27
TGTGCCAGCAGCTCCGTCCAGGGGGCGGAGGGCTACACCTTC	CASSSVQGAEGYTF	TRBJ1-2	.	TRBD1	TRBV7-9
TGTGCCAGCAGTTTTCTACCTGCAACTAATGAAAAACTGTTTTTT	CASSFLPATNEKLFF	TRBJ1-4	.	.	TRBV28
TGTGCAAGTCTCCTCAGGGTTGGGTCCCTCTCTGGGGCCAACGTCCTGACTTTC	CASLLRVGSLSGANVLTF	TRBJ2-6	.	.	TRBV12-2
TGCAGCGTTTGGGACGGATACGAGCAGTACTTC	CSVWDGYEQYF	TRBJ2-7	.	.	TRBV29-1